These 4 T cell receptor beta chains came from one sample sequenced in a study of neurological immune-mediated disorders (dated by TCRdb to the late 2010s). Libraries were constructed by 5' RACE. The sequencing machine was an Illumina HiSeq 2500. TCRdb applied fastp at Q25 and MiXCR to the public reads, then kept only in-frame beta chains. CDR3 protein sequences are deduplicated, and each keeps its most common genes and DNA. This sample lists roughly 60,000 distinct CDR3 sequences; over 9.5% were detected once. The ten largest clones capture about 1.7% of the sample. The sample taken for sequencing was PBMCs. The receptor set was obtained from a man aged 55 to 70 in good health.

This clonotype was seen repeatedly, ten times or more. This chain joins TRBV18 and TRBJ1-1; D call uncertain. CDR3 length equals 13 residues. Germline lookup yields CDR1 KGHSH and CDR2 LQKENI. V lost 6 bases, J lost 6 bases, and 14 bases lay in between. The CDR3 loop is CASSIGAGAEAFF. The CDR3 nucleotides read TGTGCCAGCTCCATTGGCGCGGGCGCTGAAGCTTTCTTT.

At least ten counts were recorded for this clonotype. The chain employs TRBV12-3 or TRBV12-4 and TRBJ2-5; no definite D call. V was trimmed by 3 bases and J by 2 bases, leaving 7 bases between them. The CDR3 totals 13 residues. The CDR3 nucleotides read TGTGCCAGCAGTTTGAACTTACAAGAGACCCAGTACTTC. This sequence encodes CASSLNLQETQYF.

This clonotype was observed many times. The chain has TRBV9 and TRBJ1-1; D is ambiguous. CDR3 length: 13 residues. Germline V CDR1 and CDR2: SGDLS, YYNGEE. Trimming removed 1 base at V and 1 base at J, with 5 bases between. The CDR3 region is CASSVNTNTEAFF. For the CDR3, the DNA is TGTGCCAGCAGCGTAAACACGAACACTGAAGCTTTCTTT.

There are many counts of this clonotype. This chain uses TRBV5-1 with TRBJ2-6; D is possibly TRBD1 (5 bases). The germline V gene encodes CDR1 SGHRS and CDR2 YFSETQ. Trimming took off 7 bases at V and 0 bases at J, with 14 bases between the two ends. This CDR3 contains 16 residues. The CDR3 here is CASSQVPSSGANVLTF. CDR3 sequence (DNA): TGCGCCAGCTCACAGGTTCCGAGCTCTGGGGCCAACGTCCTGACTTTC.